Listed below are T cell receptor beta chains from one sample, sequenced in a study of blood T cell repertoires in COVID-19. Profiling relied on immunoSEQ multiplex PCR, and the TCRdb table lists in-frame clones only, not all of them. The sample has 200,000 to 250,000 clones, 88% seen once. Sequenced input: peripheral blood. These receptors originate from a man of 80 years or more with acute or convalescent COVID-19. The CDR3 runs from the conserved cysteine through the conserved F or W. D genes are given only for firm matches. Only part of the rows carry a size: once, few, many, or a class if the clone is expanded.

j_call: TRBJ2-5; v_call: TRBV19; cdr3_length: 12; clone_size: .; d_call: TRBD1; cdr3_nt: TGTGCCACTCTGGACAGGGCGGAGACCCAGTACTTC; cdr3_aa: CATLDRAETQYF
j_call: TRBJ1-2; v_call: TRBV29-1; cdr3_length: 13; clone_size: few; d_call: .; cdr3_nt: TGCAGCGTGAGATCCTCCCCCAACTATGGCTACACCTTC; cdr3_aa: CSVRSSPNYGYTF
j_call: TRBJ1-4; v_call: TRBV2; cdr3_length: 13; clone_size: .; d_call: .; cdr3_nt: TGTGCCAGCAGTGGCGAGAGAGATGAAAAACTGTTTTTT; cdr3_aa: CASSGERDEKLFF
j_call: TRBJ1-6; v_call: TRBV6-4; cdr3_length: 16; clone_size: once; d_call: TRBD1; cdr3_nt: TGTGCCAGCAGTGACCCGCCGGGACAGGGAAATTCACCCCTCCACTTT; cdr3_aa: CASSDPPGQGNSPLHF
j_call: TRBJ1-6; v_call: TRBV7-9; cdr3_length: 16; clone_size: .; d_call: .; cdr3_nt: TGTGCCAGCAGCTCGGGCCCGGGAGGGGACAATTCACCCCTCCACTTT; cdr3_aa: CASSSGPGGDNSPLHF
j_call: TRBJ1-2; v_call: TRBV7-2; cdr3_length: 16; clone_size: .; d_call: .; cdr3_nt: TGTGCCAGCAGCTTAGTTGGACAGCTAATAGGATATGGCTACACCTTC; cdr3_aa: CASSLVGQLIGYGYTF
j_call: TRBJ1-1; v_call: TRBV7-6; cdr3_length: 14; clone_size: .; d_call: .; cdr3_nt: TGTGCCAGCAGCTTGAACCGCAGGAACACTGAAGCTTTCTTT; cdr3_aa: CASSLNRRNTEAFF
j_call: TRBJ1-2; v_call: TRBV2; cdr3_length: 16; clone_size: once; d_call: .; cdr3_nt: TGTGCCAGCAGTGAAAAGGACAGTTTATCTAACTATGGCTACACCTTC; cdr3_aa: CASSEKDSLSNYGYTF
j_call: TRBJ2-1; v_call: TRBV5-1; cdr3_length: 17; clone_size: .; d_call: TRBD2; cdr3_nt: TGCGCCAGCAGACTAAGGTCCCGTAGCGGGGGAGAGAATGAGCAGTTCTTC; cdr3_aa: CASRLRSRSGGENEQFF
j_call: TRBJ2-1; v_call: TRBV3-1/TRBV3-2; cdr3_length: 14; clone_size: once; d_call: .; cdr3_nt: TGTGCCAGCAGCCAAGAAATCGGGAACAATGAGCAGTTCTTC; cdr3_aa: CASSQEIGNNEQFF
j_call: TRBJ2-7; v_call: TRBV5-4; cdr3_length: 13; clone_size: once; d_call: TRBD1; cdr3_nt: TGTGCCAGCAGCCCCGGGACAGGGGACAGCCAGTACTTC; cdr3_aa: CASSPGTGDSQYF
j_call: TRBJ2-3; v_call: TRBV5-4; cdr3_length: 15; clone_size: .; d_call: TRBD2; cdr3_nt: TGTGCCAGCAGTTCTAGCGGGAGGGCCCAAGATACGCAGTATTTT; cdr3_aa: CASSSSGRAQDTQYF
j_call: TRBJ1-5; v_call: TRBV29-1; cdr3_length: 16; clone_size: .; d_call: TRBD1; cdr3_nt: TGCAGCGTAATTGTTATGGGGACAGGAGATTATCAGCCCCAGCATTTT; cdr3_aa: CSVIVMGTGDYQPQHF
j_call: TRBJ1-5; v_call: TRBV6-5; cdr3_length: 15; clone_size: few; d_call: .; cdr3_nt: TGTGCCAGCAGTTACTCGAGGTCGGAGGATCAGCCCCAGCATTTT; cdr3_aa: CASSYSRSEDQPQHF
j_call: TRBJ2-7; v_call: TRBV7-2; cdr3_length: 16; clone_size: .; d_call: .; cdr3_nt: TGTGCCAGCAGCGTAGAAACCGGGGTTTTAGTATACGAGCAGTACTTC; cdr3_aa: CASSVETGVLVYEQYF
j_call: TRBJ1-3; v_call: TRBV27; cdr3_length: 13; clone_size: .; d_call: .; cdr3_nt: TGTGCCAGCAGTCCCAGTCCCGGAAACACCATATATTTT; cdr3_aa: CASSPSPGNTIYF
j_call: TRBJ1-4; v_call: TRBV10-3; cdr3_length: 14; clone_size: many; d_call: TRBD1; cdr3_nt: TGTGCCATCAGTCCGGGACAGGAGGGGGAAAAACTGTTTTTT; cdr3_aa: CAISPGQEGEKLFF
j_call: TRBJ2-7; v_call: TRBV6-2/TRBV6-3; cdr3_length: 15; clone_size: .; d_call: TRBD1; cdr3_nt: TGTGCCAGCAGTTACCGGGACAGGGCCTCCTACGAGCAGTACTTC; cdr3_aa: CASSYRDRASYEQYF
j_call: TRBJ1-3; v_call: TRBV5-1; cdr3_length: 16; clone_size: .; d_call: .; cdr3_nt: TGCGCCAGCAGCTTGGGCGATAGAGGCATTGGAAACACCATATATTTT; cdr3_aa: CASSLGDRGIGNTIYF
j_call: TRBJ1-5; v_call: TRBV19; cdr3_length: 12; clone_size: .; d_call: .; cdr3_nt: TGTGCCAGTAAGTTCCTAGATCAGCCCCAGCATTTT; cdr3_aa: CASKFLDQPQHF
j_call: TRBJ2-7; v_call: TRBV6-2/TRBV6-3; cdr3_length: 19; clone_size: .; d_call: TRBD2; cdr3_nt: TGTGCCAGCAGCAGAGGGACTAGCGGGTCGTCGGGAGATTTCTACGAGCAGTACTTC; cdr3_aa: CASSRGTSGSSGDFYEQYF
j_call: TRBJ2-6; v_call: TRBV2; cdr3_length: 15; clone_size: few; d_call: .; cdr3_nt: TGTGCCAGTAGGAGAGGGGAGGCTGGGGCCAACGTCCTGACTTTC; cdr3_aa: CASRRGEAGANVLTF
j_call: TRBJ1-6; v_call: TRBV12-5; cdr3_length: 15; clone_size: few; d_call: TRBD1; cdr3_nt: TGTGCTAGTGGTTCCGGACAGGTTGTAAAATCACCCCTCCACTTT; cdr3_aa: CASGSGQVVKSPLHF
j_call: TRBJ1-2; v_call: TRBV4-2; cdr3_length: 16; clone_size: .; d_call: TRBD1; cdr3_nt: TGTGCCAGCAGCCAAAGTCCGGGACAGGAAAACTATGGCTACACCTTC; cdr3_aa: CASSQSPGQENYGYTF
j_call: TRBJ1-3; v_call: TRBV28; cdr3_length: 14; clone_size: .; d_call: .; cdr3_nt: TGTGCCACGACCCCACCGGGGGGGGGAAACACCATATATTTT; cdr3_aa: CATTPPGGGNTIYF
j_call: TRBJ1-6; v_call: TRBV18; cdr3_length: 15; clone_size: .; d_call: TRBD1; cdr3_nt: TGTGCCAGCTCAGGACAGGGGGCCGGTAATTCACCCCTCCACTTT; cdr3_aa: CASSGQGAGNSPLHF
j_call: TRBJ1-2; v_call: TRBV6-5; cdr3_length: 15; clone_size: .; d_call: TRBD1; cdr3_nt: TGTGCCAGCAGTTACCGCCGGGACAGGGACAATGGCTACACCTTC; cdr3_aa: CASSYRRDRDNGYTF
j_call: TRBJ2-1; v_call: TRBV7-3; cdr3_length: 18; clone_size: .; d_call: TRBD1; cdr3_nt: TGTGCCAGCAGCTTACGGCCGAGGGACAGTAGCTCCTACAATGAGCAGTTCTTC; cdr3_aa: CASSLRPRDSSSYNEQFF
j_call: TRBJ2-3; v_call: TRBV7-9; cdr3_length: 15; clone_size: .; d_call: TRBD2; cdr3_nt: TGTGCCAGCAGCCCTAGCGGGGCCGAGGGAGATACGCAGTATTTT; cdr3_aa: CASSPSGAEGDTQYF
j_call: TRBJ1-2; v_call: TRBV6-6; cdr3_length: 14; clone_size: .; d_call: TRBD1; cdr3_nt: TGTGCCAGCAGTTACCCGGGACAGAACTATGGCTACACCTTC; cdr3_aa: CASSYPGQNYGYTF
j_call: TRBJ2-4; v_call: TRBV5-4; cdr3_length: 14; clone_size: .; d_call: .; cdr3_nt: TGTGCCAGCAGCGTGGGACTAGCCAAAAACATTCAGTACTTC; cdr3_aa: CASSVGLAKNIQYF
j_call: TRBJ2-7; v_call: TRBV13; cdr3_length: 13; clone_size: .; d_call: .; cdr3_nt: TGTGCCAGCAGCTTACGGGACTCCTACGAGCAGTACTTC; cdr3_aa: CASSLRDSYEQYF
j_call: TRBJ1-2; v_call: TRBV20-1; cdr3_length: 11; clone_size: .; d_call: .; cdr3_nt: TGCAGTGCTTTCAGGGCCCCTGGCTACACCTTC; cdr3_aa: CSAFRAPGYTF
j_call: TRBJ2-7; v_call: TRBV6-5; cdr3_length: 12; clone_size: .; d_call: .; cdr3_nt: TGTGCCAGCAGCTTTCTAGCGTACGAGCAGTACTTC; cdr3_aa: CASSFLAYEQYF
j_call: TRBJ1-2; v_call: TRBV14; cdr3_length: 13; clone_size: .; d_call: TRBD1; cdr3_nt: TGTGCCAGCAGCCAGGCCAGGGGGCTTGGCTACACCTTC; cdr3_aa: CASSQARGLGYTF
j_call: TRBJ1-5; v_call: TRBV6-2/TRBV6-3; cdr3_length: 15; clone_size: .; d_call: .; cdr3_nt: TGTGCCAGCAGCCCATGGGGGGTAGGCAATCAGCCCCAGCATTTT; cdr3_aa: CASSPWGVGNQPQHF
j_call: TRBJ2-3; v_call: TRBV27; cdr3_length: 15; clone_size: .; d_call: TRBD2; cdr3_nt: TGTGCCAGCAGTTTATTACTACTAGCGGCAGATACGCAGTATTTT; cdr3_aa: CASSLLLLAADTQYF
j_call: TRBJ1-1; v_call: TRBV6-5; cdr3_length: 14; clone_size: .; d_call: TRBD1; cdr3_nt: TGTGCCAGCAGACCCGACAGGGGTGTTTCAGAAGCTTTCTTT; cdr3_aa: CASRPDRGVSEAFF
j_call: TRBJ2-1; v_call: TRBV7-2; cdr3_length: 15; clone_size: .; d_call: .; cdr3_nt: TGTGCCAGCAGCCAGGACTCGAGCTCCTACAATGAGCAGTTCTTC; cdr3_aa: CASSQDSSSYNEQFF
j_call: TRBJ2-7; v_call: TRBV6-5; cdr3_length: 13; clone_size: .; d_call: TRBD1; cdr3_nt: TGTGCCAGCCGGACAGGGGGTTCCTACGAGCAGTACTTC; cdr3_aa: CASRTGGSYEQYF
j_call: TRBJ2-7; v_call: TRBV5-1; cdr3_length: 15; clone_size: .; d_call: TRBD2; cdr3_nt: TGCGCCAGCAGCTCTGTGTCTAGCGGGAGCTACGAGCAGTACTTC; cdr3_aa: CASSSVSSGSYEQYF
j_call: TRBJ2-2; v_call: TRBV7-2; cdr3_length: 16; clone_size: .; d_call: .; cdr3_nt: TGTGCCAGCAGCTTAGCGAGGGGGTGGAACACCGGGGAGCTGTTTTTT; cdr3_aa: CASSLARGWNTGELFF
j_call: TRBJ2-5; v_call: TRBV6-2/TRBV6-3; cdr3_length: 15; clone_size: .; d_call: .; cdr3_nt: TGTGCCAGCAGTTCAAACAGGGTGGTCAGAGAGACCCAGTACTTC; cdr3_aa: CASSSNRVVRETQYF
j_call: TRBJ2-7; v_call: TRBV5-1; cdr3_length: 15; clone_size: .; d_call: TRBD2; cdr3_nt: TGCGCCAGCAGCCCCACAGCGGGGGAGTCCTACGAGCAGTACTTC; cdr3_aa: CASSPTAGESYEQYF
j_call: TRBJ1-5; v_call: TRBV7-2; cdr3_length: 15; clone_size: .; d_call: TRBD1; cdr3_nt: TGTGCCAGCAGCTTAAGGGGGCGCGTGGACCAGCCCCAGCATTTT; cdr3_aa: CASSLRGRVDQPQHF